The entry below describes one T cell receptor beta chain. In its sample, this clone was seen once. Which antigen it targets is not known. No base quality values were provided; no much bigger clone lies one nucleotide off. The collaborating institutions used their own protocols to collect whole blood in K2EDTA tubes. For TCRbeta analysis, collaborators shipped samples as frozen whole blood, isolated PBMCs, or DNA extracted from either of those sample types. The immunoSEQ Assay, a bias-controlled multiplex PCR, was used to amplify TCRbeta CDR3 regions from genomic DNA. Per the source publication's procedure: The number of nucleated cells in each sample was estimated from the amplification of reference gene primers within the assay. To quantify the absolute abundance of each unique TCRbeta CDR3 rearrangement, sequence reads were collapsed and filtered. Productive Simpson clonality was computed per sample as the square root of Simpson's diversity index over productive rearrangements. TCRdb stores this immuneACCESS table with in-frame sequences only. Part of the clones is absent; in the studies checked, under half of the shortfall reflects unresolved V genes, and no reason is known for the rest. The V and J calls and clone size were taken over from that table, and D and trimming were inferred from the DNA. Here the sample has 120,000 to 150,000 clones; roughly 85% occur a single time. The ten largest clones capture around 2.9% of the sample.

The entry originates in a study of blood T cell repertoires in COVID-19 (TCRdb year 2020). Concerning the study at large: Samples covering the acute and convalescent phases of COVID-19 were provided by collaborators in the United States, Italy and Spain. The repertoires were made available in a free public database intended to serve as a resource for research on the immune response to SARS-CoV-2. Nearly every sample came with metadata listing a de-identified subject ID, COVID-19 status, age in years and sex. Where available, HLA class I and class II types were obtained from metadata supplied by the sample provider rather than from assay-based typing. The dataset comprised deeply sampled blood TCRbeta repertoires from subjects exposed to, actively infected with, or recovered from COVID-19. The prospective study material was composed of cDNA or gDNA derived from T cells, B-cell-depleted T cells, or PBMCs. Samples came from the ongoing ImmuneRACE study (first 160 participants) plus 1,254 subjects from 6 global collaborators. Study-wide conclusions, independent of this receptor: How much clinical and demographic metadata was included differed by source and by participant, and the metadata was provided uncurated.

V loses 1 base of germline sequence and J loses 2 bases, and the interval between the two ends is 12 bases. Its CDR3 holds 16 amino acids, cysteine through phenylalanine. Kept here is only the CDR3 DNA, which spans 48 bases and is read in frame from base 1. The germline V gene provides CDR1 MGHRA and CDR2 YSYEKL. The clonotype was recovered from a man aged 50-60 years with acute or convalescent COVID-19. The receptor chain draws on TRBV4-1 and TRBJ1-5; the D gene is possibly TRBD1, with 5 bases matching. The specimen was peripheral blood. The DNA sequence is given as TGCGCCAGCAGCCAAGGGGAGGGGTTGGGCAATCAGCCCCAGCATTTT. Its protein reads: CASSQGEGLGNQPQHF.